This T cell receptor beta chain was obtained from a study of a mutant IDH1 vaccine in newly diagnosed glioma. Background on the study: Treated patients had a mean age of approximately 40 years and a sex split that was approximately 62% male and roughly 40% female. Most had both radiotherapy and temozolomide beforehand; others had only one.

Time point defined: week 11, during vaccination. Every vaccination contained 300 ug of the mutant IDH1 20-mer peptide and was paired with topical imiquimod. Astrocytomas found in donors were new, WHO grade 3 or 4, IDH1-mutant and ATRX-lost. To note about this clone: Its antigen is unidentified.

CDR1 and CDR2 from the germline V gene are LNHDA and SQIVND (reference sequence). The CDR3 sequence is 13 residues long. The V and J ends lost 3 bases and 2 bases respectively, with 7 bases between them. TCRdb keeps only in-frame clones here, not all; method: immunoSEQ multiplex PCR. This sample yields around 65,000 clones, of which 80% are seen a single time; approximately 6% belongs to the top ten. The source material was PBMCs, sampled from a glioma patient whose treatment included an IDH1 peptide vaccine. The receptor's source is a man aged 45-65 years with glioma. V gene TRBV19 combines with J gene TRBJ1-1; unclear D gene. CDR3 nucleotides: TGTGCCAGTAGTATTTTGCAAAACACTGAAGCTTTCTTT. The encoded protein is CASSILQNTEAFF.